One T cell receptor (beta chain) is described in this entry. The target antigen is unknown. The source of the sample is a study of vaccination effects on CD4 cells after COVID-19. Findings and limits, study-wide: From healthy vaccinees, only 1 of 255 vaccine-induced clones also reacted to common cold coronaviruses. Clones arising from infection and from vaccination showed marked clonal contraction late after vaccination.

Data came from immunoSEQ multiplex PCR; TCRdb stores just in-frame clones and leaves some out. The repertoire includes 65,000 to 90,000 clones, more than 60% of them detected once, and roughly a tenth sits in the top ten. Viral peptide pools were used in the ViraFEST assay to expand antigen-specific CD4+ T cells, and sequencing came afterward. After around nine days in culture, the CD4+ T cells were isolated. The vaccine recipients had no prior SARS-CoV-2 infection, with negative nucleocapsid antibodies. Every well got around 1.9 million PBMC, which were grown with about 9.2 IU/ml IL-2 and about 9.7 ug/ml peptides. The sample was CD4+ T cells from PBMCs cultured with SARS-CoV-2 spike peptides, taken before COVID-19 vaccination. This TCR came from a human donor who received a COVID-19 vaccine.

The CDR3 loop reads CASSLATSRDRGQDSPLHF. The CDR3 nucleotides read TGTGCCAGCAGCTTAGCAACAAGCCGGGACAGGGGGCAGGATTCACCCCTCCACTTT. The V and J genes are TRBV7-9 and TRBJ1-6, with 12 bases that match TRBD1. The V gene end was trimmed by 0 bases and the J gene end by 8 bases; junction bases not matched to a gene: 11. CDR1 SEHNR and CDR2 FQNEAQ come from the germline V gene (reference sequence). The CDR3 consists of 19 residues.